The table lists the clone carrying this T cell receptor (beta chain) with a few counts. Its specificity is unknown. There are 14 residues in the CDR3. Losses at the gene ends were 6 bases for V and 9 bases for J; bases not matched to a gene: 8. The record originates from a study of identical twins. TCRdb processed the 5' RACE reads anew with MiXCR; each CDR3 protein has one entry. The sample lists hundreds of thousands of distinct CDR3 sequences, less than 25% seen once, with roughly 4% in the top ten. Study conclusions and caveats: Fewer insertions marked abundant cord blood beta clonotypes; young adult naive trended weakly, memory not at all.

The same data also went into a second study, on T cells expressing NK-cell markers. In that study: In four donors, dominant clonotypes made up roughly 28.3-65% of CD3+CD56-NKG2C+ cells.

This chain uses TRBV12-3 or TRBV12-4 with TRBJ2-1, with 10 bases that match TRBD2. Sequences were obtained from PBMCs. The sequence derives from a woman aged 18-29 years in good health. The CDR3 loop reads CASRTSGPRGEQFF. The CDR3 bases are TGTGCCAGCAGGACTAGCGGGCCGCGTGGTGAGCAGTTCTTC.